The subject of this entry is one T cell receptor beta chain. This entry is derived from a study of shared T cell receptors in the human thymus. Sequenced by immunoSEQ multiplex PCR; TCRdb stores in-frame clones only, minus some. The sample lists about 660,000 clones, around nine tenths occurring once. These sequences were also reported in another study, on human thymus T cells. That study reports: Having surgery to correct congenital heart defects, healthy Finnish infants acted as the donors. Blood and thymic repertoires both appeared biased in V and J gene usage. There were highly overlapping thymic repertoires among unrelated individuals, as related research reported.

Material for sequencing was thymocytes. This receptor was taken from a boy younger than two with a congenital heart defect.

Here the CDR3 DNA reads TGTGCCAGCAGCTTGCGGGGAGGTGGAAACACCATATATTTT. Translating it yields CASSLRGGGNTIYF. The rearrangement uses TRBV5-4 and TRBJ1-3; no definite D call. Trimming shortened V by 1 base and J by 3 bases, and 8 bases separated the two germline ends. Germline assignment: CDR1 SGHNT and CDR2 YYREEE (reference sequence). CDR3 size: 14 residues.